The rows below give T cell receptor beta chains drawn from one sample of a study of shared clonotypes between healthy human individuals. Sequencing used immunoSEQ multiplex PCR; TCRdb keeps in-frame clones, though not all of them. The table includes about 650,000 clones, roughly 96% detected once. Sequences were obtained from naive CD8+ T cells sorted from blood. The receptors originated from a woman aged 25 to 39 in good health. Both conserved end residues are part of each CDR3. D genes are given only for firm matches. Not all rows give a size; the values are once, few, many and, for expanded clones, a class.

clone size	V gene	J gene	D gene	CDR3 protein	CDR3 DNA
NA	TRBV7-9	TRBJ1-4	NA	CASSPEAKVMFF	TGTGCCAGCAGCCCAGAGGCCAAAGTAATGTTTTTT
NA	TRBV11-2	TRBJ2-7	NA	CASSQGQYEQYF	TGTGCCAGCAGCCAAGGACAGTACGAGCAGTACTTC
NA	TRBV6-1	TRBJ1-1	NA	CASKVGNTEAFF	TGTGCCAGCAAAGTAGGAAACACTGAAGCTTTCTTT
NA	TRBV2	TRBJ2-7	TRBD1	CASSESGQGAYEQYF	TGTGCCAGCAGTGAATCAGGACAGGGGGCCTACGAGCAGTACTTC
NA	TRBV6-1	TRBJ2-7	NA	CASSERLYEQYF	TGTGCCAGCAGTGAAAGGCTTTACGAGCAGTACTTC
NA	TRBV9	TRBJ1-4	NA	CASSAPDEKLFF	TGTGCCAGCAGCGCGCCGGATGAAAAACTGTTTTTT
NA	TRBV27	TRBJ2-3	TRBD2	CASSLGASGKLDTQYF	TGTGCCAGCAGTTTAGGGGCTAGCGGGAAGTTAGATACGCAGTATTTT
NA	TRBV9	TRBJ2-7	NA	CASSVALRPDYEQYF	TGTGCCAGCAGCGTAGCTCTTCGCCCCGACTACGAGCAGTACTTC
NA	TRBV2	TRBJ2-7	TRBD1	CASTQGVRDRDIYEQYF	TGTGCCAGCACCCAAGGGGTCCGGGACAGGGATATTTACGAGCAGTACTTC
NA	TRBV27	TRBJ2-3	NA	CASSQEGVYSDTQYF	TGTGCCAGCAGCCAAGAGGGGGTATACAGTGATACGCAGTATTTT
NA	TRBV7-9	TRBJ2-3	NA	CASEWGDTQYF	TGTGCCAGCGAGTGGGGGGATACGCAGTATTTT
NA	TRBV15	TRBJ1-4	NA	CATSRDRGSEKLFF	TGTGCCACCAGCAGAGATCGGGGGAGCGAAAAACTGTTTTTT
NA	TRBV19	TRBJ2-7	TRBD1	CASSGTAYEQYF	TGTGCCAGTTCCGGGACAGCCTACGAGCAGTACTTC
NA	TRBV7-9	TRBJ1-2	NA	CASTWVGGYGYTF	TGTGCCAGCACCTGGGTGGGGGGCTATGGCTACACCTTC
NA	TRBV19	TRBJ2-3	TRBD2	CASPPGGRWVNRTDTQYF	TGTGCCAGCCCGCCGGGGGGGAGATGGGTTAATCGCACAGATACGCAGTATTTT
NA	TRBV5-4	TRBJ2-3	NA	CASSTGGPPDTQYF	TGTGCCAGCAGCACCGGAGGGCCCCCAGATACGCAGTATTTT
NA	TRBV7-9	TRBJ2-2	TRBD2	CASSFSRGGTGELFF	TGTGCCAGCAGCTTCTCCCGGGGAGGGACCGGGGAGCTGTTTTTT
NA	TRBV5-4	TRBJ1-1	NA	CASSLLWNTEAFF	TGTGCCAGCAGCTTGTTGTGGAACACTGAAGCTTTCTTT
NA	TRBV9	TRBJ2-2	TRBD2	CASSGRHGGRSGELFF	TGTGCCAGCAGCGGCCGACACGGCGGGAGGTCCGGGGAGCTGTTTTTT
NA	TRBV5-6	TRBJ1-5	NA	CASSLMGQPQHF	TGTGCCAGCAGCTTGATGGGTCAGCCCCAGCATTTT
NA	TRBV4-1	TRBJ2-3	NA	CASSHGLDTQYF	TGCGCCAGCAGCCACGGGCTGGATACGCAGTATTTT
NA	TRBV13	TRBJ2-7	NA	CASSFDRITYEQYF	TGTGCCAGCAGCTTCGACAGAATAACCTACGAGCAGTACTTC
NA	TRBV19	TRBJ1-1	TRBD1	CASSPGTGNTEAFF	TGTGCCAGTAGTCCAGGGACAGGGAACACTGAAGCTTTCTTT
NA	TRBV9	TRBJ2-3	TRBD2	CASSVGLAGDTQYF	TGTGCCAGCAGCGTCGGACTAGCGGGAGATACGCAGTATTTT
NA	TRBV7-9	TRBJ2-1	NA	CASSLDRLNEQFF	TGTGCCAGCAGCTTAGACAGGCTCAATGAGCAGTTCTTC
NA	TRBV7-4	TRBJ1-5	NA	CASSLVDTARKISPQHF	TGTGCCAGCAGCTTAGTTGATACGGCTAGGAAAATCAGCCCCCAGCATTTT
NA	TRBV2	TRBJ2-7	TRBD1	CASSPGQGRAYEQYF	TGTGCCAGCAGCCCGGGACAGGGAAGGGCCTACGAGCAGTACTTC
NA	TRBV2	TRBJ2-7	TRBD1	CASVDRGPFYEQYF	TGTGCCAGCGTAGACAGGGGGCCTTTCTACGAGCAGTACTTC
NA	TRBV28	TRBJ2-7	NA	CASSSGGEYRRPYEQYF	TGTGCCAGCAGTTCGGGGGGCGAGTATCGGCGCCCCTACGAGCAGTACTTC
NA	TRBV7-9	TRBJ2-1	TRBD1	CASSPPTGTGNRDEQFF	TGTGCCAGCAGCCCTCCCACCGGGACAGGGAATAGGGATGAGCAGTTCTTC
NA	TRBV14	TRBJ2-3	TRBD2	CASSLSSGRGEDTQYF	TGTGCCAGCAGCCTCTCTAGCGGACGGGGAGAAGATACGCAGTATTTT
NA	TRBV28	TRBJ2-5	TRBD2	CASDTGTSGGETQYF	TGTGCCAGCGATACCGGGACTAGCGGGGGAGAGACCCAGTACTTC
NA	TRBV28	TRBJ2-1	NA	CASSFRVSSYNEQFF	TGTGCCAGCAGTTTCCGGGTAAGCTCCTACAATGAGCAGTTCTTC
NA	TRBV27	TRBJ2-7	TRBD2	CASSFGQRGEQYF	TGTGCCAGCAGTTTTGGCCAGCGGGGCGAGCAGTACTTC
NA	TRBV15	TRBJ2-7	NA	CATSSGSGSYEQYF	TGTGCCACCAGCAGCGGGAGTGGGTCTTACGAGCAGTACTTC
NA	TRBV7-9	TRBJ2-7	NA	CASSPVGGTYEQYF	TGTGCCAGCAGCCCCGTTGGGGGAACCTACGAGCAGTACTTC
NA	TRBV27	TRBJ2-7	TRBD2	CASSFGTSGVYEQYF	TGTGCCAGCAGTTTCGGGACTAGCGGGGTCTACGAGCAGTACTTC
once	TRBV5-6	TRBJ2-3	NA	CASSLQGDTQYF	TGTGCCAGCAGCCTGCAAGGGGATACGCAGTATTTT
NA	TRBV6-5	TRBJ1-5	NA	CASSYALNQPQHF	TGTGCCAGCAGTTACGCACTCAATCAGCCCCAGCATTTT
NA	TRBV14	TRBJ2-7	NA	CASSPGPHYEQYF	TGTGCCAGCAGTCCAGGACCTCACTACGAGCAGTACTTC
NA	TRBV9	TRBJ2-1	NA	CASSPGLLGNEQFF	TGTGCCAGCAGCCCGGGACTCCTTGGCAATGAGCAGTTCTTC